The TCR beta chain under discussion was sequenced for a study of pediatric ulcerative colitis. Germline CDR1 KGHSH, CDR2 LQKENI. The CDR3 runs 18 residues. After removal of 3 bases from V and 1 base from J, the junction contained 14 bases not matched to a gene. Rectal tissue came from one to two pinch biopsies taken at colonoscopy. TCRdb's copy holds only in-frame clones and misses some; the assay was immunoSEQ multiplex PCR. The profile shows over 15,000 clones, roughly 70% of them singletons. This TCR was recovered from a boy aged 5 to 17 with moderate ulcerative colitis. V gene TRBV18 combines with J gene TRBJ1-1; 7 bases match TRBD1. The sample taken for sequencing was gut tissue. In nucleotides, the CDR3 is TGTGCCAGCTCACCTCCGTGGATTAAGGAGGGGGCGAACACTGAAGCTTTCTTT. Its translation: CASSPPWIKEGANTEAFF.